The 16 T cell receptor beta chains below all came from one sample that was sequenced in a study of cytomegalovirus exposure and HLA in healthy donors. The PCR used 60 Vbeta and 13 Jbeta primers. TCRdb's copy holds only in-frame clones and misses some; the assay was immunoSEQ multiplex PCR. The sample records about 150,000 clones, 65% to 80% being singletons. Material for sequencing was PBMCs. The receptors shown here come from a woman between 40 and 55 years old in good health and CMV-seronegative.

V is TRBV4-1 and J is TRBJ1-5; TRBD1 might be the D (6 bases). The CDR3 contains 17 residues. The germline V gene encodes CDR1 MGHRA and CDR2 YSYEKL. V shed 1 base and J shed 1 base, with 14 bases lying between them. CDR3 nucleotides: TGCGCCAGCAGCCAAGTTCGACAGGAGGCAAGCAATCAGCCCCAGCATTTT. The encoded protein is CASSQVRQEASNQPQHF.

This chain uses TRBV6-1 with TRBJ1-5; TRBD1 matches 8 bases. Germline trimming cut 6 bases from V and 4 bases from J; bases unmatched to any gene: 5. The germline V gene encodes CDR1 MNHNS and CDR2 SASEGT. The CDR3 loop spans 14 amino acids. The CDR3 DNA sequence: TGTGCCAGCAGAGGTTGGGACAGGAATCAGCCCCAGCATTTT. Translating it yields CASRGWDRNQPQHF.

This clone was seen only a few times. The CDR3 nucleotides read TGCGCCAGCAGCGAACGACAGGGCGACGAGCAGTACTTC. It encodes CASSERQGDEQYF. The chain carries TRBV4-1 and TRBJ2-7; 7 positions match TRBD1. V shed 5 bases, J shed 5 bases, and the junction held 6 bases outside the gene matches. Germline V gives CDR1 MGHRA, CDR2 YSYEKL. The CDR3 runs to 13 residues.

The chain combines TRBV2 with TRBJ2-3; 8 bases match TRBD2. The CDR3 is 14 residues long. Germline CDR1 SNHLY, CDR2 FYNNEI. The J segment lost 2 bases and the V segment lost 7 bases, leaving 5 bases of the junction unmatched. The CDR3 loop is CASTGGGYTDTQYF. The CDR3 bases are TGTGCCAGCACCGGCGGGGGGTACACAGATACGCAGTATTTT.

Points on this clone: The same CDR3 arises from other DNA sequences in this sample as well. The J gene is TRBJ1-6, the V gene TRBV27; D is unresolved. This CDR3 spans 13 amino acids. V lost 7 bases to trimming and J lost 13 bases, with 17 bases between them. Looked up from germline, CDR1 is MNHEY and CDR2 is SMNVEV (reference sequence). The CDR3 reads CASTDDNISPLHF. CDR3 DNA sequence: TGTGCCAGCACCGACGACAATATCTCCCCCCTCCACTTT.

The chain employs TRBV5-1 and TRBJ1-2, with TRBD1 matching 8 bases. CDR1 and CDR2 from the germline V gene are SGHRS and YFSETQ. CDR3 length equals 16 residues. V lost 4 bases and J lost 4; bases outside the gene matches: 12. Written as DNA, the CDR3 is TGCGCCAGCAGCACTCCCGGGACAGGTTCTTTCTATGGCTACACCTTC. This encodes CASSTPGTGSFYGYTF.

The chain uses TRBV28 and TRBJ2-1; a weak D match, TRBD1 (6 bases). The germline V gene has CDR1 MDHEN and CDR2 SYDVKM. The CDR3 length is 14 residues. V lost 8 bases to trimming and J lost 0 bases, with 11 bases between them. CDR3 residues: CASEDSSSYNEQFF. CDR3 DNA: TGTGCCAGCGAGGACAGTAGCTCCTACAATGAGCAGTTCTTC.

V usage is TRBV11-3 and J usage is TRBJ2-7; TRBD1 is a possible D gene (6 bases). Trimming removed 4 bases at V and 3 bases at J, with 13 bases between. Looked up from germline, CDR1 is SGHNT and CDR2 is YENEEA. The CDR3 covers 14 residues. The CDR3 is CASSSPGQYYEQYF. CDR3 DNA: TGTGCCAGCAGCTCGCCTGGACAGTACTACGAGCAGTACTTC. The full variable domain, rest sourced from reference TRBV11-3 and TRBJ2-7, is EAGVVQSPRYKIIEKKQPVAFWCNPISGHNTLYWYLQNLGQGPELLIRYENEEAVDDSQLPKDRFSAERLKGVDSTLKIQPAELGDSAVYLCASSSPGQYYEQYFGPGTRLTVT.

The chain uses TRBV11-2 and TRBJ2-2; TRBD2 is a possible D gene (6 bases). Trimming pared 5 bases from V and 7 bases from J, leaving 11 bases between. The CDR3 spans 13 residues. The germline CDR1 and CDR2 sequences are SGHAT and FQNNGV. In DNA, the CDR3 is TGTGCCAGCAGCCCGACTAGAGGCGGGGAGCTGTTTTTT. Amino acid sequence: CASSPTRGGELFF.

This clone appeared a few times. The chain recombines TRBV2 with TRBJ1-4, with D possibly matching TRBD1 (6 bases). The CDR3 consists of 14 residues. Trimming shortened V by 4 bases and J by 8 bases, and 14 bases separated the two germline ends. Germline values: CDR1 SNHLY, CDR2 FYNNEI. The CDR3 DNA is TGTGCCAGCAGTGGACAGGCGATCGGGGAAAAACTGTTTTTT. Residues: CASSGQAIGEKLFF.

The V gene is TRBV6-5, the J gene TRBJ2-5, with TRBD1 matching 7 bases. Germline CDR1 and CDR2: MNHEY and SVGAGI. The CDR3 is 14 amino acids. Unmatched junction bases numbered 8, after V lost 6 bases and J lost 4 bases. For the CDR3, the DNA is TGTGCCAGCAGACAGGGGTATGGAGGAGAGACCCAGTACTTC. Translating gives CASRQGYGGETQYF.

This clone occurred a few times. The chain joins TRBV10-1 to TRBJ2-7; a possible D gene is TRBD2 (5 bases). V lost 9 bases to trimming and J lost 9 bases, with 15 bases between them. CDR3 size: 11 residues. CDR1 and CDR2 from the germline V gene are WNHNN and SYGVQD (reference sequence). CDR3 coding DNA: TGCGCCAGGGCATCGGGGTATCGGCAGTACTTC. Amino acid sequence: CARASGYRQYF.

This clone showed up just a few times. The genes are TRBV4-1 and TRBJ1-1; 7 positions agree with TRBD1. The junction had 6 bases not matched to a gene; V was cut back by 3 bases and J by 5 bases. There are 14 residues in the CDR3. Germline CDR1 is MGHRA and CDR2 is YSYEKL. The CDR3 DNA sequence: TGCGCCAGCAGCCATGGGAGACAGGGAACTGAAGCTTTCTTT. Amino acid sequence: CASSHGRQGTEAFF.

The CDR3: CASSQGQPLAKNIQYF. DNA of the CDR3: TGTGCCAGCAGTCAGGGACAACCGTTAGCCAAAAACATTCAGTACTTC. V is TRBV6-6 and J is TRBJ2-4, with a tentative D call TRBD1 (6 bases). The CDR3 is 16 residues long. V was trimmed by 5 bases and J by 0 bases, leaving 14 bases between them. Germline V gives CDR1 MNHNY, CDR2 SVGAGI (reference sequence).

The chain joins TRBV6-5 to TRBJ1-2, with TRBD1 matching over 7 bases. The CDR3 is 12 amino acids. Germline CDR1 reads MNHEY; CDR2 reads SVGAGI. With 8 bases clipped from V and 3 bases from J, the junction kept 3 bases outside the gene matches. The CDR3 here is CASGDRYYGYTF. In nucleotides, the CDR3 is TGTGCCAGCGGGGACAGATACTATGGCTACACCTTC.

This clone has a handful of counts. CDR3 DNA sequence: TGTGCCAGCAGCTTAGGGGGGGGATCTGAAAAACTGTTTTTT. This gives the protein CASSLGGGSEKLFF. The chain uses TRBV7-6 and TRBJ1-4; TRBD1 might be the D (5 bases). V dropped 1 base and J dropped 7 bases, with 10 bases sitting between them. The CDR3 loop spans 14 amino acids. Germline CDR1 SGHVS, CDR2 FNYEAQ.